The 12 T cell receptor beta chains below all came from one sample that was sequenced in a study of blood T cell repertoires in COVID-19. The assay was immunoSEQ multiplex PCR, and TCRdb's table has in-frame clones only and misses some. Seen here are around 13,000 clones, approximately 88% observed once, and the top ten hold 29%. The sample consisted of peripheral blood. The source of these receptors is a human donor in a cohort sampled during active COVID-19.

This clone has only a few counts. For the CDR3, the DNA is TGTGCCACCGGGGGGGGGCCAGGGTCCTACAATGAGCAGTTCTTC. Its protein is CATGGGPGSYNEQFF. The rearrangement joins TRBV24-1 to TRBJ2-1, with D perhaps matching TRBD2 (7 bases). The CDR3 runs to 15 residues. Germline V gives CDR1 KGHDR, CDR2 SFDVKD. Trimming removed 9 bases at V and 1 base at J, with 15 bases between.

This rearrangement joins TRBV7-3 to TRBJ2-1; 7 nucleotides agree with TRBD2. The CDR3 spans 16 residues. Losses at the gene ends were 5 bases for V and 6 bases for J; bases not matched to a gene: 13. CDR1 is SGHTA and CDR2 is FQGTGA in the germline V gene. The CDR3 region has the DNA TGTGCCAGCAGCCCATACAGCGGGAAGGCTTTCAATGAGCAGTTCTTC. Residues: CASSPYSGKAFNEQFF.

This clone occurred once. The rearrangement joins TRBV5-1 to TRBJ2-3, with 12 bases fitting TRBD2. CDR3 length: 19 residues. Germline V gene lookup returns CDR1 SGHRS and CDR2 YFSETQ. With 0 bases clipped from V and 4 bases from J, the junction kept 12 bases outside the gene matches. The DNA of the CDR3 is TGCGCCAGCAGCTTGGTTTCGTCTAGCGGGAGGGCCATGGCAGATACGCAGTATTTT. This gives the protein CASSLVSSSGRAMADTQYF.

DNA for the CDR3: TGTGCCAGCAGCCAAGGGGCCGGACAGGGAAGTGGCGAGCAGTACTTC. Its translation: CASSQGAGQGSGEQYF. The chain links TRBV14 to TRBJ2-7; 8 bases fit TRBD1. This CDR3 contains 16 residues. V trimming: 1 base; J trimming: 6 bases; junction bases outside the gene matches: 11. Germline CDR1 SGHDN, CDR2 FVKESK.

This clone was detected only a few times. V is TRBV9 and J is TRBJ1-5; 7 bases are shared with TRBD1. Trimming removed 0 bases from V and 5 bases from J; junction bases left unmatched: 5. The germline gives CDR1 SGDLS, CDR2 YYNGEE. This CDR3 is 15 amino acids long. CDR3 sequence: CASSVGQGRDQPQHF. In DNA, the CDR3 is TGTGCCAGCAGCGTAGGACAGGGTCGGGATCAGCCCCAGCATTTT.

V gene TRBV9 combines with J gene TRBJ2-7, with TRBD1 identical over 10 bases. The germline V gene encodes CDR1 SGDLS and CDR2 YYNGEE. The CDR3 is 14 amino acids. With V trimmed by 1 base and J by 7 bases, 5 bases remained unmatched. The CDR3 DNA reads as TGTGCCAGCAGCGTACGACAGGGGGCGGGTGAGCAGTACTTC. This codes for CASSVRQGAGEQYF.

This chain joins TRBV9 and TRBJ2-5, with a possible D match to TRBD2 (5 bases). CDR1 is SGDLS, CDR2 YYNGEE, per germline. Trimming cost V 3 bases and J 4 bases, with 16 bases left between them. The CDR3 runs to 15 residues. Here the CDR3 DNA reads TGTGCCAGCAGCGGTTCGGGAAACACGGGAGAGACCCAGTACTTC. This translates into CASSGSGNTGETQYF.

The chain has TRBV6-6 and TRBJ1-1; TRBD1 matches 8 bases. V shed 2 bases and J 1 base; nucleotides not matched to a gene: 3. The CDR3 loop spans 15 amino acids. Per germline, CDR1 MNHNY and CDR2 SVGAGI (reference sequence). CDR3: CASSYGGTGNTEAFF. DNA of the CDR3: TGTGCCAGCAGTTACGGCGGGACAGGGAACACTGAAGCTTTCTTT.

The V call is TRBV11-2, the J call TRBJ2-1, with 7 bases that match TRBD1. CDR3 size: 14 residues. Germline CDR1 reads SGHAT; CDR2 reads FQNNGV. The ends lost 5 bases at V and 4 bases at J; junction bases unmatched: 5. The CDR3 is CASSKGASYNEQFF. The CDR3 DNA follows: TGTGCCAGCAGCAAGGGGGCCTCATACAATGAGCAGTTCTTC.

This chain connects TRBV15 to TRBJ2-1; D ambiguous. V lost 4 bases to trimming and J lost 0 bases, with 10 bases between them. The CDR3 sequence is 15 residues long. Germline values: CDR1 LNHNV, CDR2 YYDKDF (reference sequence). The CDR3 spells CATSKTLRSYNEQFF. Here the CDR3 DNA reads TGTGCCACCAGCAAGACACTCCGCTCCTACAATGAGCAGTTCTTC.

This chain connects TRBV28 to TRBJ2-1; tentatively, D is TRBD2 (6 bases). V was pared by 2 bases and J by 1 base, with 15 bases between. This CDR3 is 17 amino acids long. Per germline, CDR1 MDHEN and CDR2 SYDVKM. The CDR3 coding sequence is TGTGCCAGCAGTTTAGTGCGGGCCGGAGGGTCCTACAATGAGCAGTTCTTC. Its protein is CASSLVRAGGSYNEQFF. Together with reference TRBV28 and TRBJ2-1, the CDR3 gives the full variable domain: DVKVTQSSRYLVKRTGEKVFLECVQDMDHENMFWYRQDPGLGLRLIYFSYDVKMKEKGDIPEGYSVSREKKERFSLILESASTNQTSMYLCASSLVRAGGSYNEQFFGPGTRLTVL.

This clone was detected once. This rearrangement joins TRBV30 to TRBJ1-2; tentative D call: TRBD1 (6 bases). The CDR3 has 14 amino acids. Germline CDR1 reads GTSNPN; CDR2 reads SVGIG (reference sequence). The V and J ends lost 8 bases and 6 bases respectively, with 22 bases between them. This CDR3 is CATPGAGGTHGYTF. The CDR3 DNA follows: TGTGCCACTCCTGGGGCGGGGGGCACCCATGGCTACACCTTC.